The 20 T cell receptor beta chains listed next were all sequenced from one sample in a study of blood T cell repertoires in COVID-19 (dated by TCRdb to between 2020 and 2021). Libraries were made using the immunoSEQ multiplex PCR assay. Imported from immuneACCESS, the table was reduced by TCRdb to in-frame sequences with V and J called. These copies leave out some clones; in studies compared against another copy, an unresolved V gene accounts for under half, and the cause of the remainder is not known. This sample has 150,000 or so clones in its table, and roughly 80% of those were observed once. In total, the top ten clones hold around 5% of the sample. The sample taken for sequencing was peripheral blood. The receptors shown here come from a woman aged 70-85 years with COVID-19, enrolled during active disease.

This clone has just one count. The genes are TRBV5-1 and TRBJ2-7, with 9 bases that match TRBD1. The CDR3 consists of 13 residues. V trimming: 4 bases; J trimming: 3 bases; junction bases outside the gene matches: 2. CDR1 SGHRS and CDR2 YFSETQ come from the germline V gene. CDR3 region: CASSAGQGYEQYF. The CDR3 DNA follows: TGCGCCAGCAGCGCGGGACAGGGCTACGAGCAGTACTTC.

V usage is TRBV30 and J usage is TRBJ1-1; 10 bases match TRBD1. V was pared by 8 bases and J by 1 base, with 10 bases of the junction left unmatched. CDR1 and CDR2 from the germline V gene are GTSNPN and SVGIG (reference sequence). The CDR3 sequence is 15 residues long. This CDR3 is CAGKTGGTSNTEAFF. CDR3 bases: TGTGCCGGGAAGACAGGGGGCACCTCGAACACTGAAGCTTTCTTT.

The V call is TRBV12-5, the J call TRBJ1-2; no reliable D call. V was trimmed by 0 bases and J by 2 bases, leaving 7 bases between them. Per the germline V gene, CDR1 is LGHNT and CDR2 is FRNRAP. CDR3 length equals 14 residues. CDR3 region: CASGLVTVNYGYTF. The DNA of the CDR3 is TGTGCTAGTGGTTTGGTAACAGTAAACTATGGCTACACCTTC.

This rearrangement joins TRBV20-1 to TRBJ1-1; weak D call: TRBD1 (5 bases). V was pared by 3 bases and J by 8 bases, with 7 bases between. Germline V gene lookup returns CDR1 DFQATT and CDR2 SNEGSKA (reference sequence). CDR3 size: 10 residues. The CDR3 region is CSARRDEAFF. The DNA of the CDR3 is TGCAGTGCTAGGCGGGACGAAGCTTTCTTT.

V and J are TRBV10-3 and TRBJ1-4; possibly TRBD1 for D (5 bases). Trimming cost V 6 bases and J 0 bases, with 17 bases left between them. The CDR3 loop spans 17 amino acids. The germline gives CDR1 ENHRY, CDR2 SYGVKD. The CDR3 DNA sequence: TGTGCCATCAGCCGGGGGGGGGATGGCGCAACTAATGAAAAACTGTTTTTT. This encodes CAISRGGDGATNEKLFF.

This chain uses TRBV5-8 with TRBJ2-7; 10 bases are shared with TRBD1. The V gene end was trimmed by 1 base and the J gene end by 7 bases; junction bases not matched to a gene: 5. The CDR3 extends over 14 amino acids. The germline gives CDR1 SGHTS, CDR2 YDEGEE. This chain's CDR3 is CASSLRPGQGEQYF. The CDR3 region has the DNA TGTGCCAGCAGCTTGCGTCCGGGACAGGGGGAGCAGTACTTC. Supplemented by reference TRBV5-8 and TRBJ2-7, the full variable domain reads EAGVTQSPTHLIKTRGQQATLRCSPISGHTSVYWYQQALGLGLQFLLWYDEGEERNRGNFPPRFSGRQFPNYSSELNVNALELEDSALYLCASSLRPGQGEQYFGPGTRLTVT.

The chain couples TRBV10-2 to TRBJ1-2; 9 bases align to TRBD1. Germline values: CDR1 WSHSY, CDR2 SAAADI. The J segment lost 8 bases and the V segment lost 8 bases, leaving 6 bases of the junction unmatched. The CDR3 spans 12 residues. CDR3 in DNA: TGCGCCAGCGCGGGACAGGGTGAAGGCTACACCTTC. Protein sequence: CASAGQGEGYTF.

CDR3 region: CASSLVGRGSYNEQFF. The DNA for the CDR3 is TGTGCCAGCAGCTTAGTTGGTAGGGGCTCCTACAATGAGCAGTTCTTC. The chain is built from TRBV7-2 and TRBJ2-1; D is perhaps TRBD1 (5 bases). The CDR3 spans 16 residues. The V gene lost 1 base and the J gene lost 0 bases, with 10 bases spanning the gap. Germline-derived CDR1 and CDR2 are SGHTA and FQGNSA.

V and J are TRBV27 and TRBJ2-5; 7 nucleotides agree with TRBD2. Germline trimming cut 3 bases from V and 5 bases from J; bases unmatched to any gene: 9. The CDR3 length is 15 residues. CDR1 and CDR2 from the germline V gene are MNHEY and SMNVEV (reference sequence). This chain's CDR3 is CASSLGGGVSETQYF. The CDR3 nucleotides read TGTGCCAGCAGTTTGGGGGGGGGAGTTTCGGAGACCCAGTACTTC.

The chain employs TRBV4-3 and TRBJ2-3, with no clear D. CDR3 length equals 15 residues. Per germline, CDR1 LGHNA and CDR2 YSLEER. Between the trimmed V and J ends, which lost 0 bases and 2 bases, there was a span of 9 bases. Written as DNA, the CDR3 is TGCGCCAGCAGCCAAGACAGGTGGAACACAGATACGCAGTATTTT. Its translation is CASSQDRWNTDTQYF.

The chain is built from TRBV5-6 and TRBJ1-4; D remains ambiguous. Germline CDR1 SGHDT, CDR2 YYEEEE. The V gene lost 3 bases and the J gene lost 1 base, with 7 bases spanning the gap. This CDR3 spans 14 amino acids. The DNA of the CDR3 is TGTGCCAGCAGCTCGATAGAAACTAATGAAAAACTGTTTTTT. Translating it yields CASSSIETNEKLFF. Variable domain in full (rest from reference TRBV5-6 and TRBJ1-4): DAGVTQSPTHLIKTRGQQVTLRCSPKSGHDTVSWYQQALGQGPQFIFQYYEEEERQRGNFPDRFSGHQFPNYSSELNVNALLLGDSALYLCASSSIETNEKLFFGSGTQLSVL.

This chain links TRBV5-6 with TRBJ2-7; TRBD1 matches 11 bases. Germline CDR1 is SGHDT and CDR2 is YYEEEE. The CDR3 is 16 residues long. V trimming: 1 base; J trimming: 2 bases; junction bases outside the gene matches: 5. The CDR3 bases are TGTGCCAGCAGCTTGCGACCGGGACAGGGGGCCTACGAGCAGTACTTC. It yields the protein CASSLRPGQGAYEQYF. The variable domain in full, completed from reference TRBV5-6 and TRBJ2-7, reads DAGVTQSPTHLIKTRGQQVTLRCSPKSGHDTVSWYQQALGQGPQFIFQYYEEEERQRGNFPDRFSGHQFPNYSSELNVNALLLGDSALYLCASSLRPGQGAYEQYFGPGTRLTVT.

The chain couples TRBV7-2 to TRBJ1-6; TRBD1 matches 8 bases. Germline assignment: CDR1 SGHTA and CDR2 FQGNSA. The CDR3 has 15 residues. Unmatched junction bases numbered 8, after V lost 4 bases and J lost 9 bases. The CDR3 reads CASSYRDRTASPLHF. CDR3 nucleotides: TGTGCCAGCAGCTACCGGGACAGGACGGCTTCACCCCTCCACTTT.

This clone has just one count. DNA for the CDR3: TGTGCCAGCAATTCAAACAGGGGGGGTAACTATGGCTACACCTTC. It encodes CASNSNRGGNYGYTF. The chain links TRBV28 to TRBJ1-2; 8 nucleotides match TRBD1. Germline CDR1 reads MDHEN; CDR2 reads SYDVKM. The CDR3 has 15 residues. The V gene end was trimmed by 7 bases and the J gene end by 1 base; junction bases not matched to a gene: 8.

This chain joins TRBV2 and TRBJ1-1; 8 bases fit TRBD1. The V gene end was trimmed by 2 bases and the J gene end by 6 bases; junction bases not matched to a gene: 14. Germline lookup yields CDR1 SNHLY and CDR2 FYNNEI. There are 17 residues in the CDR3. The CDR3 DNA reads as TGTGCCAGCAGTGAAAAAATAGGACAGGGATTTACAGCTGAAGCTTTCTTT. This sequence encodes CASSEKIGQGFTAEAFF. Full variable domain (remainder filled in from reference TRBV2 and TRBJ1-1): EPEVTQTPSHQVTQMGQEVILRCVPISNHLYFYWYRQILGQKVEFLVSFYNNEISEKSEIFDDQFSVERPDGSNFTLKIRSTKLEDSAMYFCASSEKIGQGFTAEAFFGQGTRLTVV.

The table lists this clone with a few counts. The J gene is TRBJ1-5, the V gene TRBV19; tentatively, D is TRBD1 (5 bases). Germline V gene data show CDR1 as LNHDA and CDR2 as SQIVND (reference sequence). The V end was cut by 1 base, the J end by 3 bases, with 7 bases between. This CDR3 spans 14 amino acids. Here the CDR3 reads CASSIAGPNQPQHF. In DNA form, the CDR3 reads TGTGCCAGTAGTATAGCAGGGCCCAATCAGCCCCAGCATTTT.

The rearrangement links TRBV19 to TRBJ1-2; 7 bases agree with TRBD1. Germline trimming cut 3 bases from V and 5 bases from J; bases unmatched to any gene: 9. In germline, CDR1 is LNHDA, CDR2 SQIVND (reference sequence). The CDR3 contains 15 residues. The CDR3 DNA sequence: TGTGCCAGTAGTATCGGAGGGGGCAGGATATATGGCTACACCTTC. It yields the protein CASSIGGGRIYGYTF.

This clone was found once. CDR3 in DNA: TGCGCCAGCAGCTTTGGCAGCACCGGGGAGCTGTTTTTT. Amino acids: CASSFGSTGELFF. The chain recombines TRBV5-1 with TRBJ2-2; D is unresolved. The V end was cut by 2 bases, the J end by 4 bases, with 6 bases between. Germline V gene lookup returns CDR1 SGHRS and CDR2 YFSETQ. The CDR3 is 13 residues long.

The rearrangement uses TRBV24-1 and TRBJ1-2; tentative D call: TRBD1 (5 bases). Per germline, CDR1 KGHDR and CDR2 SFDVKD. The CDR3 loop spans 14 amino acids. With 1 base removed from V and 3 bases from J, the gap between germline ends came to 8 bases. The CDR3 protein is CATSDLQVDYGYTF. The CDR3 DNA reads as TGTGCCACCAGTGATTTACAGGTGGACTATGGCTACACCTTC.

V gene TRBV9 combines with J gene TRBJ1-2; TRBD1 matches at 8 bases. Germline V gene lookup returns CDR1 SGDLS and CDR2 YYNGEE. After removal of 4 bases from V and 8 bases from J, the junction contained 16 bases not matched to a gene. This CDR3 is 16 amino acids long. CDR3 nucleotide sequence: TGTGCCAGCAGCCGAAGGGGACAGGAGAACTTGGGAGGCTACACCTTC. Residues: CASSRRGQENLGGYTF.